These T cell receptor beta chains were read from a single sample in a study of blood T cells in healthy people across ages. TCRdb used MiXCR to reprocess the 5' RACE reads, holding one entry per CDR3 protein. The table has about 540,000 distinct CDR3 sequences, nearly 25% seen once; the top ten hold 8.7%. This sample also belongs to another study, concerning T cells of mothers and their children.

The specimen sequenced was blood. These receptors were obtained from a boy between 5 and 17 years old in good health. Each CDR3 is given without its conserved first and last residue.

V	CDR3
TRBV29-1	SVGSDGNTIY
TRBV29-1	SVGSGTAYEQY
TRBV7-2	ASLLAPGQGKNIQY
TRBV29-1	NVTEDTKGF
TRBV9	ASSLGRETRPFYGYT
TRBV28	ASSQAGQGSSSYGYT
TRBV7-9	ASSSRGGSVGADTQY
TRBV4-1	ASSQPSGYNEQF
TRBV9	ASSVGGVTGANVLT
TRBV7-8	ASSPHRDNQRTGELF
TRBV9	ASSPGQTEAF
TRBV13	ASSLGLVRTETQY
TRBV4-3	ASSQGFYSGNTEELF
TRBV13	ASSPYRDREMEQY
TRBV5-6	ASRPSGAKNIQY
TRBV29-1	SVASETSTDTQY
TRBV6-2/TRBV6-3	ASSNRQGHNEQF
TRBV6-2/TRBV6-3	ASTDLEDNQPQH
TRBV5-1	ASSISTGSLGYGYT
TRBV20-1	SAREGGRVRRETQY
TRBV20-1	SASSGVDIQY
TRBV6-2/TRBV6-3	ASSSPGRGDEQY
TRBV18	ASSQDNYGYT
TRBV5-4	ASSLEGGGGTEAF
TRBV4-3	ASSQVGVGLGYEQY
TRBV20-1	SARAYRVGYGYT
TRBV6-6	ASSYRGGRIRDEQY
TRBV5-1	ASSPPSGSVRGNEQF
TRBV28	ASSLASGKSDTQY
TRBV12-3/TRBV12-4	ASSSTSNEQF
TRBV5-1	ASSLEPGYPAGDTQY
TRBV20-1	SVQDQATNEKLF
TRBV20-1	SARTLARHFNTGELF
TRBV27	ASSLSGGYPNEQF
TRBV2	ASSELDVSRETQY
TRBV6-2/TRBV6-3	ASSYGVAGSYEQY
TRBV7-9	ASSPKQGIDDGYT
TRBV27	ASTSGLTDTQY
TRBV15	APQRPDPQETQY
TRBV6-1	ASSEAYRVPYGYT
TRBV4-3	ASSQDRVSDTQY
TRBV5-6	ASSSTGVREKLF
TRBV7-2	ASSLAGGGRTDTQY
TRBV7-8	ASSIGSTRASYEQY
TRBV29-1	SVQRGDTEAF
TRBV4-3	ASSQGVGRDGDSGNTIY
TRBV7-3	ASSPYERGGPDTQY
TRBV12-3/TRBV12-4	ASSLVGGRYNEQF
TRBV20-1	SAGLARGGETQY